This T cell receptor (beta chain) was captured by sequencing in a study of T cells after yellow fever vaccination. Study-level results: Compared with primary, the secondary response was weaker and peaked at day 5, not 15. The bulk population could contribute abundant contaminating clonotypes to FACS-sorted repertoires. There was a small share of clonotypes that showed up in both the CD4 and CD8 compartments.

About this clonotype itself: Its specificity is not known.

This CDR3 has 13 residues. The V and J ends lost 3 bases and 3 bases respectively, with 8 bases between them. Germline-derived CDR1 and CDR2 are MRHNA and SNTAGT. TCRdb re-called the 5' RACE reads with MiXCR, one entry per CDR3 protein. The sample consists of about 340,000 distinct CDR3 sequences, approximately 13% of them appearing once. The clonotype was recovered from a man aged 18 to 35 who received the YFV17D yellow fever vaccine. The chain is built from TRBV6-4 and TRBJ1-1, with D hard to call. The material was CD4+ T cells sorted from PBMCs, obtained 15 days after the yellow fever booster vaccination. The CDR3 is CASSETRDTEAFF. As DNA, the CDR3 is TGTGCCAGCAGTGAAACCCGGGACACTGAAGCTTTCTTT.